Listed below are T cell receptor beta chains from one sample, sequenced in a study of identical twins. Via MiXCR, TCRdb re-called the 5' RACE reads, giving one row per CDR3 protein. The sample records roughly 280,000 distinct CDR3 sequences, roughly 10% being singletons. These data were also filed under a second study, of yellow fever vaccine responses in identical twins.

The sample taken for sequencing was CD8+ T cells sorted from blood. The source of these receptors is a woman between 18 and 29 years old in good health. Each CDR3 is given with its conserved first and last residue. The D gene is left open where the match is weak. Only part of the rows carry a size: once, few, many, or a class if the clone is expanded.

j_gene: TRBJ2-2; v_gene: TRBV7-9; d_gene: -; abundance: few; CDR3nt: TGTGCCAGCAGCCGTTCTGGCCCGGGGCCATTGGAGGGGGAGCTGTTTTTT; CDR3aa: CASSRSGPGPLEGELFF
j_gene: TRBJ2-4; v_gene: TRBV20-1; d_gene: TRBD2; abundance: many; CDR3nt: TGCAGTGCTAGAGGGACTAGCGGGGAAAACATTCAGTACTTC; CDR3aa: CSARGTSGENIQYF
j_gene: TRBJ2-6; v_gene: TRBV7-6; d_gene: -; abundance: -; CDR3nt: TGTGCCAGCAGCTTAGACAGGTCCTCTGGGGCCAACGTCCTGACTTTC; CDR3aa: CASSLDRSSGANVLTF
j_gene: TRBJ1-5; v_gene: TRBV12-3/TRBV12-4; d_gene: -; abundance: many; CDR3nt: TGTGCCAGCGGGACATGGGGGGGGAATCAGCCCCAGCATTTT; CDR3aa: CASGTWGGNQPQHF
j_gene: TRBJ2-3; v_gene: TRBV28; d_gene: TRBD2; abundance: -; CDR3nt: TGTGCCAGCAGCCACTCGGGGACTAGCGAAACTAGCACAGATACGCAGTATTTT; CDR3aa: CASSHSGTSETSTDTQYF
j_gene: TRBJ2-7; v_gene: TRBV6-1; d_gene: -; abundance: many; CDR3nt: TGTGCCAGCGGCGCTTGGAATGGGTACGAGCAGTACTTC; CDR3aa: CASGAWNGYEQYF
j_gene: TRBJ2-7; v_gene: TRBV7-9; d_gene: TRBD1; abundance: few; CDR3nt: TGTGCCAGCAGCGCCTCGGACAGGGGATACAACGAGCAGTACTTC; CDR3aa: CASSASDRGYNEQYF
j_gene: TRBJ1-1; v_gene: TRBV10-2; d_gene: TRBD1; abundance: -; CDR3nt: TGCGCCAGCAGTGAGTCGACAGGGGGGCACACTGAAGCTTTCTTT; CDR3aa: CASSESTGGHTEAFF
j_gene: TRBJ2-5; v_gene: TRBV4-2; d_gene: -; abundance: -; CDR3nt: TGTGCCAGCAGCCAAGAACCGTACCCCCTTGGGCAAGAGACCCAGTACTTC; CDR3aa: CASSQEPYPLGQETQYF
j_gene: TRBJ1-4; v_gene: TRBV7-9; d_gene: -; abundance: many; CDR3nt: TGTGCCAGCAGCTTAGTGGTGGGAACCGATGAAAAACTGTTTTTT; CDR3aa: CASSLVVGTDEKLFF
j_gene: TRBJ1-4; v_gene: TRBV15; d_gene: -; abundance: many; CDR3nt: TGTGCCACCAGCAGCGCCAGAGGGCTTAATGAAAAACTGTTTTTT; CDR3aa: CATSSARGLNEKLFF
j_gene: TRBJ2-7; v_gene: TRBV5-1; d_gene: -; abundance: many; CDR3nt: TGCGCCAGCAGCTTGGGTTCAGGAGACTACGAGCAGTACTTC; CDR3aa: CASSLGSGDYEQYF
j_gene: TRBJ2-7; v_gene: TRBV4-3; d_gene: -; abundance: -; CDR3nt: TGCGCCAGCAGCCAAGAATGGCTGGCTTTCTACGAGCAGTACTTC; CDR3aa: CASSQEWLAFYEQYF
j_gene: TRBJ2-7; v_gene: TRBV4-3; d_gene: TRBD2; abundance: many; CDR3nt: TGCGCCAGCAGCCAAGATCGTCTAGCGGGCTCCTACGAGCAGTACTTC; CDR3aa: CASSQDRLAGSYEQYF
j_gene: TRBJ2-3; v_gene: TRBV5-1; d_gene: -; abundance: many; CDR3nt: TGCGCCAGCAGCTACGCCCCCCAGGGCACAGATACGCAGTATTTT; CDR3aa: CASSYAPQGTDTQYF
j_gene: TRBJ2-7; v_gene: TRBV27; d_gene: -; abundance: -; CDR3nt: TGTGCCAGCAGTCAGGGAACCCACGAGCAGTACTTC; CDR3aa: CASSQGTHEQYF
j_gene: TRBJ2-3; v_gene: TRBV11-2; d_gene: TRBD2; abundance: few; CDR3nt: TGTGCCAGCAGCCTTCCGGGACTAGCGGGGGGTTCAGATACGCAGTATTTT; CDR3aa: CASSLPGLAGGSDTQYF
j_gene: TRBJ1-1; v_gene: TRBV6-5; d_gene: -; abundance: many; CDR3nt: TGTGCCAGCAGTTGGGGCGGATCCACTGAAGCTTTCTTT; CDR3aa: CASSWGGSTEAFF
j_gene: TRBJ2-4; v_gene: TRBV20-1; d_gene: TRBD1; abundance: many; CDR3nt: TGCAGTGCTATACGGACAGGAGAAAACATTCAGTACTTC; CDR3aa: CSAIRTGENIQYF
j_gene: TRBJ2-1; v_gene: TRBV4-3; d_gene: TRBD1; abundance: many; CDR3nt: TGCGCCAGCAGCCAAGATTTGGGGACAGGTTCCTACAATGAGCAGTTCTTC; CDR3aa: CASSQDLGTGSYNEQFF
j_gene: TRBJ2-4; v_gene: TRBV5-1; d_gene: TRBD1; abundance: many; CDR3nt: TGCGCCAGCAGCTCGAACAGGGGCGAAAACATTCAGTACTTC; CDR3aa: CASSSNRGENIQYF
j_gene: TRBJ2-2; v_gene: TRBV4-3; d_gene: -; abundance: -; CDR3nt: TGCGCCAGCAGCCAGCACAGGGGAGGGACCGGGGAGCTGTTTTTT; CDR3aa: CASSQHRGGTGELFF
j_gene: TRBJ2-7; v_gene: TRBV3-1; d_gene: -; abundance: many; CDR3nt: TGTGCCAGCAGCCAAGTGGGCATTGGCGAGCAGTACTTC; CDR3aa: CASSQVGIGEQYF
j_gene: TRBJ2-7; v_gene: TRBV11-2; d_gene: TRBD1; abundance: many; CDR3nt: TGTGCCAGCAGGGGACAGGGGGCTATCTACGAGCAGTACTTC; CDR3aa: CASRGQGAIYEQYF
j_gene: TRBJ2-5; v_gene: TRBV18; d_gene: -; abundance: -; CDR3nt: TGTGCCAGCTCGCGGCCGGCAGAGACCCAGTACTTC; CDR3aa: CASSRPAETQYF
j_gene: TRBJ1-2; v_gene: TRBV3-1; d_gene: TRBD1; abundance: many; CDR3nt: TGTGCCAGCAGCCAAGCGGGGACAGGGGAAGGCTACACCTTC; CDR3aa: CASSQAGTGEGYTF
j_gene: TRBJ2-1; v_gene: TRBV2; d_gene: -; abundance: -; CDR3nt: TGTGCCAGCAGTGAAGCGTCAATCGGTAGGTCGCAGTTCTTC; CDR3aa: CASSEASIGRSQFF
j_gene: TRBJ1-1; v_gene: TRBV7-9; d_gene: TRBD1; abundance: few; CDR3nt: TGTGCCAGCAGCTTAGTAGGCAGGGGGCAAACTGAAGCTTTCTTT; CDR3aa: CASSLVGRGQTEAFF
j_gene: TRBJ2-1; v_gene: TRBV29-1; d_gene: -; abundance: -; CDR3nt: TGCAGCGTTGAGTTGTTAGGGGGTAGATCCTACAATGAGCAGTTCTTC; CDR3aa: CSVELLGGRSYNEQFF
j_gene: TRBJ2-5; v_gene: TRBV7-2; d_gene: -; abundance: -; CDR3nt: TGTGCCAGCAGCTTAAGTTTTGCGGGCAGGCTCCAAGAGACCCAGTACTTC; CDR3aa: CASSLSFAGRLQETQYF
j_gene: TRBJ1-1; v_gene: TRBV29-1; d_gene: -; abundance: few; CDR3nt: TGCAGCGTTGAAGCGGATTACACTGAAGCTTTCTTT; CDR3aa: CSVEADYTEAFF
j_gene: TRBJ2-1; v_gene: TRBV11-2; d_gene: -; abundance: -; CDR3nt: TGTGCCAGCAGCTTGCTTGATTCGTACAATGAGCAGTTCTTC; CDR3aa: CASSLLDSYNEQFF
j_gene: TRBJ2-7; v_gene: TRBV28; d_gene: TRBD1; abundance: few; CDR3nt: TGTGCCAGCAGTTGGCGACAGGGTTTGGTTTGGGAGCAGTACTTC; CDR3aa: CASSWRQGLVWEQYF
j_gene: TRBJ2-3; v_gene: TRBV7-8; d_gene: -; abundance: few; CDR3nt: TGTGCCAGCAGCTTACCGCCCGAGAAAAGGGCCAAAAAAGGAGGAGATACGCAGTATTTT; CDR3aa: CASSLPPEKRAKKGGDTQYF
j_gene: TRBJ2-1; v_gene: TRBV29-1; d_gene: -; abundance: many; CDR3nt: TGCAGCGTTGAATCCAAGAGCTCCTACAATGAGCAGTTCTTC; CDR3aa: CSVESKSSYNEQFF
j_gene: TRBJ2-1; v_gene: TRBV24-1; d_gene: -; abundance: few; CDR3nt: TGTGCCACCAGTGAAGCTATCTCGACTAGAGCCATTGGTTACAATGAGCAGTTCTTC; CDR3aa: CATSEAISTRAIGYNEQFF
j_gene: TRBJ2-5; v_gene: TRBV13; d_gene: TRBD2; abundance: -; CDR3nt: TGTGCCAGCAGCGCCGGGGGGGAGACCCAGTACTTC; CDR3aa: CASSAGGETQYF
j_gene: TRBJ2-1; v_gene: TRBV12-3/TRBV12-4; d_gene: -; abundance: many; CDR3nt: TGTGCCAGCAGTTTAAGTCAGTACAATGAGCAGTTCTTC; CDR3aa: CASSLSQYNEQFF
j_gene: TRBJ2-1; v_gene: TRBV28; d_gene: -; abundance: -; CDR3nt: TGTGCCAGCAGTCCCCTTGATCCGTACAATGAGCAGTTCTTC; CDR3aa: CASSPLDPYNEQFF
j_gene: TRBJ2-1; v_gene: TRBV28; d_gene: -; abundance: many; CDR3nt: TGTGCCAGCAGTTCCCTGGCTGGGTCCTACAATGAGCAGTTCTTC; CDR3aa: CASSSLAGSYNEQFF
j_gene: TRBJ2-1; v_gene: TRBV24-1; d_gene: -; abundance: -; CDR3nt: TGTGCCACCAGTGATTTTCGCGGGGACGGGTCCAATGAGCAGTTCTTC; CDR3aa: CATSDFRGDGSNEQFF